The clone carrying this T cell receptor (beta chain) has more than one count but fewer than ten. The antigen is not known. The data are from a study of beta chain features in type 1 diabetes. Overall study results and limits: When VDJ junctions were examined, type 1 diabetes patients showed fewer insertions and more deletions. The study found moderately but significantly shorter TCRB CDR3s in all four CD4+ subsets of Type 1 diabetes patients. A cDNA-based sequencing approach could over-represent cells with high TCR expression.

The authors reverse transcribed all of the isolated RNA, so sequencing captured expressed TCRB transcripts. The protocol was immunoSEQ multiplex PCR, while the TCRdb copy is restricted to in-frame clones and leaves out a portion. Of approximately 46,000 clones in the sample, around 40% are singletons; the top ten hold approximately 0.13%. CDR3 size: 14 residues. V was pared by 8 bases and J by 5 bases, with 18 bases between. Germline assignment: CDR1 LNHNV and CDR2 YYDKDF (reference sequence). The receptor's source is a man aged 25-40 years with type 1 diabetes. The gene calls are TRBV15 and TRBJ1-1, with no clear D. The sample consisted of stem cell memory CD4+ T cells from blood. The CDR3 protein is CATSSWGVRTEAFF. For the CDR3, the DNA is TGTGCCACCTCGAGTTGGGGAGTGAGGACTGAAGCTTTCTTT.